This entry is about one T cell receptor (beta chain). Clones were sequenced by immunoSEQ multiplex PCR, and TCRdb holds only the in-frame ones, with some missing. The sample has roughly 140,000 clones; 82% are singletons. This record comes from a study of blood T cell repertoires in COVID-19. Per germline, CDR1 SGHVS and CDR2 FNYEAQ. Trimming took 6 bases from V and 7 from J, leaving 18 bases between them. CDR3 length equals 15 residues. Material: peripheral blood. The chain joins TRBV7-6 to TRBJ2-2; D is undetermined. This TCR came from a woman older than 75 with acute or convalescent COVID-19. This CDR3 is CASRKSIEFYGELFF. For the CDR3, the DNA is TGTGCCAGCAGAAAATCGATAGAGTTTTACGGGGAGCTGTTTTTT.